A single sample is the source of the 17 T cell receptor beta chains below, sequenced in a study of technical replicates of blood from a few donors. Sequencing was performed with immunoSEQ multiplex PCR; in TCRdb, only in-frame clones are kept and a portion is missing. This sample has tens of thousands of clones, with about 82% found just once. Specimen: PBMCs. The receptors here all came from a human donor in good health. Some clones in this sample may be carry-over from other donors' samples.

The J gene is TRBJ2-7, the V gene TRBV7-9; possibly TRBD2 for D (7 bases). Germline V gene sequence: CDR1 SEHNR, CDR2 FQNEAQ (reference sequence). The CDR3 covers 15 residues. The V end lost 2 bases, the J end lost 0 bases, and 11 bases lay between the germline ends. CDR3 sequence: CASSLRGANSYEQYF. In DNA, the CDR3 is TGTGCCAGCAGCTTACGGGGGGCCAACTCCTACGAGCAGTACTTC.

The V call is TRBV7-3, the J call TRBJ1-2, with D unclear. V shed 5 bases and J shed 7 bases, with 20 bases lying between them. From germline, CDR1 is SGHTA and CDR2 FQGTGA. The CDR3 contains 15 residues. The CDR3 loop is CASSPSVGGWGGYTF. The CDR3 nucleotides are TGTGCCAGCAGCCCGTCGGTTGGAGGGTGGGGTGGCTACACCTTC.

J is TRBJ2-1 and V is TRBV7-9; 12 positions match TRBD2. CDR1 and CDR2 (germline): SEHNR, FQNEAQ (reference sequence). The CDR3 sequence is 16 residues long. Unmatched junction bases numbered 11, after V lost 4 bases and J lost 10 bases. Here the CDR3 reads CASSSRLAGGPGEQFF. The CDR3 DNA reads TGTGCCAGCAGCTCCCGTCTAGCGGGAGGGCCTGGAGAGCAGTTCTTC.

V usage is TRBV6-5 and J usage is TRBJ2-7; 10 bases fit TRBD1. There are 14 residues in the CDR3. Germline V gives CDR1 MNHEY, CDR2 SVGAGI. The V segment lost 2 bases and the J segment 2 bases; nucleotides outside the gene matches: 0. CDR3: CASSYGQGAYEQYF. The CDR3 DNA follows: TGTGCCAGCAGTTACGGACAGGGGGCCTACGAGCAGTACTTC.

The chain joins TRBV29-1 to TRBJ2-3; tentatively, D is TRBD1 (6 bases). Germline lookup yields CDR1 SQVTM and CDR2 ANQGSEA. The CDR3 covers 12 residues. V lost 4 bases to trimming and J lost 1 base, with 6 bases between them. CDR3 DNA: TGCAGCGTTGGACAGGGCACAGATACGCAGTATTTT. Its protein product is CSVGQGTDTQYF.

The rearrangement links TRBV9 to TRBJ2-2; no firm D call. Germline V gene lookup returns CDR1 SGDLS and CDR2 YYNGEE. The CDR3 is made up of 12 amino acids. V lost 2 bases, J lost 8 bases, and 7 bases lay in between. The CDR3 region is CASSVLEGELFF. The CDR3 nucleotides read TGTGCCAGCAGCGTGCTAGAAGGGGAGCTGTTTTTT.

The chain has TRBV4-3 and TRBJ2-7; TRBD1 might be the D (5 bases). The CDR3 consists of 15 residues. Germline V gene lookup returns CDR1 LGHNA and CDR2 YSLEER. V lost 4 bases and J 0 bases, leaving 13 bases between the germline ends. The CDR3 here is CASSRGRGLSYEQYF. CDR3 DNA sequence: TGCGCCAGCAGCCGGGGAAGGGGCCTCTCCTACGAGCAGTACTTC.

The chain joins TRBV9 to TRBJ2-3; 9 nucleotides match TRBD2. Germline V gives CDR1 SGDLS, CDR2 YYNGEE. V lost 4 bases and J lost 4; bases outside the gene matches: 7. This CDR3 has 15 amino acids. CDR3 sequence: CASSPSRGGPDTQYF. The CDR3 nucleotides are TGTGCCAGCAGCCCTTCGCGGGGGGGCCCAGATACGCAGTATTTT.

The chain has TRBV5-1 and TRBJ2-7, with D perhaps TRBD2 (5 bases). CDR1 and CDR2 from the germline V gene are SGHRS and YFSETQ. Trimming took off 5 bases at V and 6 bases at J, with 15 bases between the two ends. The CDR3 covers 13 residues. Written as DNA, the CDR3 is TGCGCCAGCAGTATCCGGGGAATTTCCGAGCAGTACTTC. Amino acid sequence: CASSIRGISEQYF.

This clone has a single count. The chain combines TRBV7-2 with TRBJ2-7; 10 nucleotides align to TRBD2. CDR3 size: 15 residues. Germline loops: CDR1 SGHTA, CDR2 FQGNSA. The V gene end was trimmed by 1 base and the J gene end by 3 bases; junction bases not matched to a gene: 3. The CDR3 loop is CASSLGTSGVYEQYF. The DNA for the CDR3 is TGTGCCAGCAGCTTAGGGACTAGCGGAGTCTACGAGCAGTACTTC.

The chain uses TRBV27 and TRBJ1-2; D call uncertain. Trimming pared 4 bases from V and 1 base from J, leaving 13 bases between. The CDR3 covers 15 residues. Germline values: CDR1 MNHEY, CDR2 SMNVEV (reference sequence). CDR3 region: CASSSLAGVNYGYTF. The DNA of the CDR3 is TGTGCCAGCAGTTCGCTAGCCGGGGTTAACTATGGCTACACCTTC.

As DNA, the CDR3 is TGTGCCAGCAGCTTAGACAGGGGGGGTGAAGCTTTCTTT. It codes for CASSLDRGGEAFF. The gene calls are TRBV5-4 and TRBJ1-1; 9 positions match TRBD1. V lost 2 bases to trimming and J lost 7 bases; unmatched junction nucleotides: 3. The CDR3 runs to 13 residues. CDR1 and CDR2 from the germline V gene are SGHNT and YYREEE (reference sequence).

The chain couples TRBV11-3 to TRBJ1-3; 8 nucleotides match TRBD1. The trim removed 4 bases at V and 0 bases at J, leaving 14 bases unmatched. Germline V lookup: CDR1 SGHNT, CDR2 YENEEA. The CDR3 consists of 19 residues. The CDR3, as DNA: TGTGCCAGCAGCTCCGGACAGGGCGGAAGACTCGACTCTGGAAACACCATATATTTT. It translates to CASSSGQGGRLDSGNTIYF.

The genes are TRBV4-3 and TRBJ2-1; D is undetermined. The CDR3 length is 13 residues. V lost 3 bases and J lost 6, with 9 bases in between. In germline, CDR1 is LGHNA, CDR2 YSLEER. CDR3 sequence reads: CASSHVVFNEQFF. The DNA of the CDR3 is TGCGCCAGCAGCCACGTCGTGTTCAATGAGCAGTTCTTC.

The CDR3 protein is CASSHREGDTQYF. As DNA, the CDR3 is TGCGCCAGCAGCCACCGGGAGGGGGATACGCAGTATTTT. V and J are TRBV4-1 and TRBJ2-3, with 8 bases that match TRBD2. J gave up 6 bases and V 3 bases, and 2 bases lay outside the gene matches. The CDR3 is 13 amino acids. Germline values: CDR1 MGHRA, CDR2 YSYEKL.

The chain is built from TRBV15 and TRBJ2-1, with D unresolved. The length of the CDR3 is 13 residues. V was pared by 4 bases and J by 10 bases, with 14 bases between. The V gene's germline CDR1 is LNHNV and CDR2 YYDKDF (reference sequence). The CDR3 is CATSNNPTVEQFF. CDR3 nucleotide sequence: TGTGCCACCAGCAACAATCCAACAGTCGAGCAGTTCTTC.

This chain connects TRBV19 to TRBJ1-6, with D perhaps TRBD1 (6 bases). The CDR3 sequence is 14 residues long. Germline CDR1 LNHDA, CDR2 SQIVND (reference sequence). Trimming stripped 4 bases from V and 6 bases from J, with 10 bases between. CDR3 sequence: CASSTGDGNSPLHF. Here the CDR3 DNA reads TGTGCCAGTAGTACAGGGGACGGTAATTCACCCCTCCACTTT.